This TCR beta chain was identified during a study of blood T cell repertoires in COVID-19. The wider study: Samples of COVID-19 (acute and convalescent) were obtained from the United States, Italy and Spain. Sources were T cells, B-cell-depleted T cells, or PBMCs; the material itself was cDNA or gDNA.

This CDR3 has 14 residues. V was shortened by 0 bases and J by 12 bases, with 18 bases between the two germline ends. CDR1 and CDR2 (germline): LGHDT, YNNKEL (reference sequence). Per the study methods: Amplification of reference gene primers provided the estimated nucleated cell counts. Assay: immunoSEQ multiplex PCR; the TCRdb copy retains only in-frame clones and omits some. V, J and clone size derive from that table, while D and trimming were established from the DNA sequence. The sample records roughly 23,000 clones, about 89% being singletons. This clone was detected once. Patients at the Seattle site were enrolled during active infection and followed longitudinally.

What was sequenced was peripheral blood. This TCR was recovered from a man between 65 and 80 years old with COVID-19, enrolled during active disease. V usage is TRBV3-1 (or the pseudogene TRBV3-2) and J usage is TRBJ2-7; no clear D gene. This CDR3 is CASSQEDGPSLRYF. The CDR3, as DNA: TGTGCCAGCAGCCAAGAAGATGGTCCCTCTCTACGGTACTTC.